These 9 T cell receptor beta chains were sequenced from one sample in a study of STAT5B mutations in CD4+ large granular lymphocyte leukemia. Clones were read by immunoSEQ multiplex PCR, and TCRdb kept only the in-frame ones, dropping some. The table shows 37,000 or so clones, with about 90% occurring only once. The sequenced sample consisted of CD4+ T cells from blood buffy coats. Receptors originate from a human donor in good health.

The chain carries TRBV5-1 and TRBJ2-1, with TRBD2 matching 8 bases. The CDR3 length is 15 residues. The V gene end was trimmed by 0 bases and the J gene end by 4 bases; junction bases not matched to a gene: 3. Germline V gene lookup returns CDR1 SGHRS and CDR2 YFSETQ. CDR3 sequence: CASSLVAGGYNEQFF. CDR3 bases: TGCGCCAGCAGCTTGGTTGCGGGAGGTTACAATGAGCAGTTCTTC. Combining the CDR3 with reference TRBV5-1 and TRBJ2-1 gives the whole variable domain KAGVTQTPRYLIKTRGQQVTLSCSPISGHRSVSWYQQTPGQGLQFLFEYFSETQRNKGNFPGRFSGRQFSNSRSEMNVSTLELGDSALYLCASSLVAGGYNEQFFGPGTRLTVL.

The gene calls are TRBV27 and TRBJ2-7; the D gene could be TRBD1 or TRBD2 (5 bases each). CDR3 length: 12 amino acids. CDR1 and CDR2 (germline): MNHEY, SMNVEV (reference sequence). The V end lost 6 bases, the J end lost 6 bases, and 12 bases lay between the germline ends. The CDR3 loop is CASRTLGTEQYF. The DNA for the CDR3 is TGTGCCAGCAGGACCCTTGGGACCGAGCAGTACTTC.

This clone appeared once. V gene TRBV5-1 combines with J gene TRBJ1-1, with 7 bases identical to TRBD1. V dropped 4 bases and J dropped 5; count of bases not matched to a gene: 8. The CDR3 runs 14 residues. Germline assignment: CDR1 SGHRS and CDR2 YFSETQ. The CDR3 sequence is CASSPGQAGTEAFF. CDR3 bases: TGCGCCAGCAGCCCCGGACAGGCGGGGACTGAAGCTTTCTTT.

The chain couples TRBV7-9 to TRBJ2-2; 9 bases align to TRBD2. The trim removed 4 bases at V and 5 bases at J, leaving 8 bases unmatched. Germline-derived CDR1 and CDR2 are SEHNR and FQNEAQ (reference sequence). The CDR3 runs 16 residues. Here the CDR3 DNA reads TGTGCCAGCAGCTCCATCCGGCGGGAGGGAACCGGGGAGCTGTTTTTT. Its protein product is CASSSIRREGTGELFF.

The rearrangement joins TRBV5-4 to TRBJ2-2; 11 bases map to TRBD2. Looked up from germline, CDR1 is SGHNT and CDR2 is YYREEE (reference sequence). This CDR3 is 15 amino acids long. Germline trimming cut 4 bases from V and 5 bases from J; bases unmatched to any gene: 4. CDR3 sequence: CASSPTSGRTGELFF. Here the CDR3 DNA reads TGTGCCAGCAGCCCTACTAGCGGGAGAACCGGGGAGCTGTTTTTT.

V is TRBV5-4 and J is TRBJ2-2, with D hard to call. Trimming stripped 0 bases from V and 0 bases from J, with 9 bases between. Germline V lookup: CDR1 SGHNT, CDR2 YYREEE (reference sequence). This CDR3 contains 16 residues. The CDR3 spells CASSLASTANTGELFF. CDR3 nucleotide sequence: TGTGCCAGCAGCTTGGCCAGCACCGCGAACACCGGGGAGCTGTTTTTT.

This chain uses TRBV5-1 with TRBJ2-2; D unresolved. The CDR3 runs to 12 residues. Germline CDR1 and CDR2: SGHRS and YFSETQ. V was shortened by 4 bases and J by 4 bases, with 5 bases between the two germline ends. The CDR3 sequence is CASSGVTGELFF. CDR3 sequence (DNA): TGCGCCAGCAGCGGGGTCACCGGGGAGCTGTTTTTT.

V is TRBV6-5 and J is TRBJ2-2, with D perhaps being TRBD1 or TRBD2 (6 bases each). This CDR3 region has 15 residues. With 4 bases removed from V and 4 bases from J, the gap between germline ends came to 13 bases. Looked up from germline, CDR1 is MNHEY and CDR2 is SVGAGI. The CDR3 nucleotides are TGTGCCAGCAGTTTAAAACAGGGAGGCACCGGGGAGCTGTTTTTT. Translating gives CASSLKQGGTGELFF.

The chain combines TRBV11-3 with TRBJ2-2; D may be TRBD1 (5 bases). Trimming stripped 5 bases from V and 6 bases from J, with 10 bases between. Germline V gene sequence: CDR1 SGHNT, CDR2 YENEEA. The CDR3 consists of 13 residues. The CDR3 sequence is CASSLSRAGELFF. The CDR3 DNA follows: TGTGCCAGCAGCCTGAGCAGGGCCGGGGAGCTGTTTTTT.